Below, 21 T cell receptor beta chains from the same sample are listed, as sequenced in a study of beta chain features in type 1 diabetes. Expressed TCRB transcripts were sequenced because the isolated RNA had all been reverse transcribed beforehand. This table comes from immunoSEQ multiplex PCR, and its TCRdb copy is limited to in-frame clones, with some not included. The repertoire holds about 150,000 clones, with over 6% as singletons. Overall study results and limits: Type 1 diabetes patients had TCRB CDR3s that were shorter (moderately but significantly so) in all four CD4+ subsets.

Antigens for these TCRs are unknown. The specimen was central memory CD4+ T cells from blood. The receptor source for this set is a man younger than 35 with type 1 diabetes.

This clone has only a few counts. The CDR3 DNA reads TGTGCCAGCGCCTCGGGTCTCGACAATGAGCAGTTCTTC. The encoded protein is CASASGLDNEQFF. The V gene is TRBV7-2, the J gene TRBJ2-1; D not certain. CDR1 is SGHTA, CDR2 FQGNSA, per germline. V was pared by 8 bases and J by 5 bases, with 13 bases between. The CDR3 has 13 amino acids.

The table lists this clone with a few counts. For the CDR3, the DNA is TGCGCCAGCAGCCAAGATGGTTCAGGGGGCCGGGAGCTGTTTTTT. Amino acid sequence: CASSQDGSGGRELFF. The rearrangement joins TRBV4-1 to TRBJ2-2; 8 bases agree with TRBD1. The CDR3 length is 15 residues. With 0 bases clipped from V and 9 bases from J, the junction kept 6 bases outside the gene matches. Per the germline V gene, CDR1 is MGHRA and CDR2 is YSYEKL.

The chain couples TRBV9 to TRBJ1-1; D is perhaps TRBD1 (6 bases). The CDR3 runs 16 residues. In germline, CDR1 is SGDLS, CDR2 YYNGEE. Trimming cost V 1 base and J 0 bases, with 13 bases left between them. The CDR3 protein is CASSVTDSLMNTEAFF. The CDR3 bases are TGTGCCAGCAGCGTAACGGACAGCTTGATGAACACTGAAGCTTTCTTT. Together with reference TRBV9 and TRBJ1-1, the CDR3 gives the full variable domain: DSGVTQTPKHLITATGQRVTLRCSPRSGDLSVYWYQQSLDQGLQFLIQYYNGEERAKGNILERFSAQQFPDLHSELNLSSLELGDSALYFCASSVTDSLMNTEAFFGQGTRLTVV.

V is TRBV30 and J is TRBJ1-1, with 9 bases identical to TRBD1. From germline, CDR1 is GTSNPN and CDR2 SVGIG (reference sequence). This CDR3 has 14 amino acids. V gave up 0 bases and J gave up 11 bases; unmatched junction bases: 10. As DNA, the CDR3 is TGTGCCTGGAGTGTACTACAGGGGGCTCATACGGCTTTCTTT. Translated, it gives CAWSVLQGAHTAFF.

This clone was seen more than once but under ten times. J is TRBJ1-5 and V is TRBV15, with 10 bases identical to TRBD1. CDR3 length equals 16 residues. The V gene end was trimmed by 3 bases and the J gene end by 2 bases; junction bases not matched to a gene: 4. Germline V gene sequence: CDR1 LNHNV, CDR2 YYDKDF (reference sequence). The CDR3 reads CATSRAGTGGNQPQHF. As DNA, the CDR3 is TGTGCCACCAGCAGGGCCGGGACAGGGGGCAATCAGCCCCAGCATTTT.

This clone has just a few counts. V is TRBV7-2 and J is TRBJ2-5; 9 nucleotides match TRBD2. The CDR3 is 14 amino acids. The junction had 5 bases not matched to a gene; V was cut back by 5 bases and J by 4 bases. Germline CDR1 SGHTA, CDR2 FQGNSA. CDR3: CASSSGGISETQYF. The CDR3 DNA reads TGTGCCAGCAGCAGCGGGGGGATCTCAGAGACCCAGTACTTC.

V is TRBV5-4 and J is TRBJ1-1; 7 bases are a match to TRBD1. Germline CDR1 is SGHNT and CDR2 is YYREEE (reference sequence). Trimming at V came to 3 bases and at J to 0 bases, leaving 8 bases not matched to a gene. This CDR3 has 16 residues. The CDR3 protein is CASSSRDRGMNTEAFF. Written as DNA, the CDR3 is TGTGCCAGCAGCTCCCGGGACAGAGGGATGAACACTGAAGCTTTCTTT.

The rearrangement uses TRBV9 and TRBJ1-3; no clear D gene. The germline V gene has CDR1 SGDLS and CDR2 YYNGEE. V lost 0 bases and J lost 0, with 10 bases in between. This CDR3 is built from 16 residues. The CDR3 DNA follows: TGTGCCAGCAGCGTAGCTGGCGGATTCTCTGGAAACACCATATATTTT. Protein: CASSVAGGFSGNTIYF. The full variable domain, with the rest looked up from reference TRBV9 and TRBJ1-3, is DSGVTQTPKHLITATGQRVTLRCSPRSGDLSVYWYQQSLDQGLQFLIQYYNGEERAKGNILERFSAQQFPDLHSELNLSSLELGDSALYFCASSVAGGFSGNTIYFGEGSWLTVV.

This clone was recorded a few times. The chain carries TRBV27 and TRBJ2-5; the match to TRBD2 covers 14 bases. Per germline, CDR1 MNHEY and CDR2 SMNVEV (reference sequence). This CDR3 spans 15 amino acids. The junction had 3 bases not matched to a gene; V was cut back by 5 bases and J by 4 bases. The CDR3 here is CASSGGLAGGETQYF. CDR3 DNA sequence: TGTGCCAGCAGTGGAGGACTAGCGGGAGGAGAGACCCAGTACTTC.

In its sample, this clone was seen a few times. J is TRBJ2-5 and V is TRBV5-1; 11 bases fit TRBD2. The J segment lost 10 bases and the V segment lost 1 base, leaving 9 bases of the junction unmatched. Per germline, CDR1 SGHRS and CDR2 YFSETQ. This CDR3 is 15 amino acids long. The CDR3 spells CASSLSSGGAYDQYF. Here the CDR3 DNA reads TGCGCCAGCAGCTTGAGTAGCGGGGGGGCCTATGACCAGTACTTC.

The chain joins TRBV5-1 to TRBJ2-5; 14 bases match TRBD2. V trimming: 5 bases; J trimming: 1 base; junction bases outside the gene matches: 4. This CDR3 is 16 amino acids long. In germline, CDR1 is SGHRS, CDR2 YFSETQ. The CDR3 sequence is CASSAGLAGGQETQYF. CDR3 DNA: TGCGCCAGCAGTGCCGGACTAGCGGGGGGCCAAGAGACCCAGTACTTC.

This chain connects TRBV30 to TRBJ2-2; no firm D call. With 4 bases removed from V and 5 bases from J, the gap between germline ends came to 8 bases. CDR1 is GTSNPN, CDR2 SVGIG, per germline (reference sequence). The CDR3 is 12 residues long. The CDR3 DNA follows: TGTGCCTGGAACAAAAGAACCGGGGAGCTGTTTTTT. Its protein is CAWNKRTGELFF.

The chain employs TRBV5-1 and TRBJ2-6; possibly TRBD1 for D (6 bases). With 5 bases removed from V and 7 bases from J, the gap between germline ends came to 25 bases. The CDR3 runs 18 residues. The V gene's germline CDR1 is SGHRS and CDR2 YFSETQ. CDR3 sequence: CASSWTVSPTLGANVLTF. The CDR3 nucleotides read TGCGCCAGCAGTTGGACAGTCTCACCGACTCTGGGAGCCAACGTCCTGACTTTC.

This clone came up a few times. The chain carries TRBV28 and TRBJ1-6; D gene ambiguous. Germline values: CDR1 MDHEN, CDR2 SYDVKM. Trimming took 7 bases from V and 10 from J, leaving 11 bases between them. CDR3 length: 12 amino acids. CDR3 DNA sequence: TGTGCCAGCATCGGTTTCCAATCACCCCTCCACTTT. Translating it yields CASIGFQSPLHF.

The V and J genes are TRBV18 and TRBJ2-1; a possible D gene is TRBD2 (6 bases). Germline-derived CDR1 and CDR2 are KGHSH and LQKENI. The length of the CDR3 is 16 residues. V lost 4 bases, J lost 7 bases, and 20 bases lay in between. CDR3 nucleotides: TGTGCCAGCTCACTCAACTCGGCCGGGACTGGTAATGAGCAGTTCTTC. This translates into CASSLNSAGTGNEQFF.

The chain combines TRBV11-3 with TRBJ2-1; 7 bases map to TRBD2. In germline, CDR1 is SGHNT, CDR2 YENEEA. This CDR3 region has 16 residues. Trimming removed 3 bases from V and 3 bases from J; junction bases left unmatched: 8. The CDR3 region is CASSFGGRSYYNEQFF. The CDR3 coding sequence is TGTGCCAGCAGCTTCGGCGGGAGAAGCTACTACAATGAGCAGTTCTTC.

The chain links TRBV10-2 to TRBJ2-5, with D maybe TRBD2 (5 bases). V gave up 6 bases and J gave up 5 bases, with 19 bases separating them. Germline values: CDR1 WSHSY, CDR2 SAAADI. The CDR3 covers 15 residues. CDR3 residues: CASRTPQGRGETQYF. The DNA of the CDR3 is TGCGCCAGCAGGACCCCTCAAGGGCGAGGGGAGACCCAGTACTTC.

This clone was picked up a small number of times. The chain employs TRBV28 and TRBJ1-3; 8 bases are a match to TRBD1. Trimming at V came to 7 bases and at J to 0 bases, leaving 8 bases not matched to a gene. From germline, CDR1 is MDHEN and CDR2 SYDVKM. The CDR3 is 16 amino acids. In DNA form, the CDR3 reads TGTGCCAGCATTCCGGGACAGGATTTCTCTGGAAACACCATATATTTT. Encoded protein: CASIPGQDFSGNTIYF.

This clone was seen a handful of times. The chain links TRBV5-1 to TRBJ2-5; 7 bases are shared with TRBD2. This CDR3 has 14 amino acids. The junction had 6 bases not matched to a gene; V was cut back by 2 bases and J by 5 bases. CDR1 is SGHRS and CDR2 is YFSETQ in the germline V gene. CDR3 region: CASSLASGPETQYF. As DNA, the CDR3 is TGCGCCAGCAGCTTAGCTAGCGGTCCGGAGACCCAGTACTTC. Filled out from reference TRBV5-1 and TRBJ2-5, the complete variable domain reads KAGVTQTPRYLIKTRGQQVTLSCSPISGHRSVSWYQQTPGQGLQFLFEYFSETQRNKGNFPGRFSGRQFSNSRSEMNVSTLELGDSALYLCASSLASGPETQYFGPGTRLLVL.

This chain connects TRBV7-2 to TRBJ2-7, with 11 positions matching TRBD2. V dropped 2 bases and J dropped 4; count of bases not matched to a gene: 7. Germline V gene sequence: CDR1 SGHTA, CDR2 FQGNSA. The length of the CDR3 is 16 residues. CDR3 DNA: TGTGCCAGCAGCTTAACGTCTAGCGGGGGGATTTACGAGCAGTACTTC. Translation gives CASSLTSSGGIYEQYF.

Here the CDR3 DNA reads TGTGCCAGCAGCCAAGGGGCTGCCGAAAAACTGTTTTTT. It translates to CASSQGAAEKLFF. V is TRBV14 and J is TRBJ1-4; D not resolved. Germline lookup yields CDR1 SGHDN and CDR2 FVKESK. This CDR3 spans 13 amino acids. V was trimmed by 1 base and J by 8 bases, leaving 8 bases between them.